Here is one T cell receptor beta chain with its context. At one of its ends the junction is not consistent with the germline gene, which may arise from a read error. RNA transcripts provided the template for amplifying TCR beta CDR3 regions. The workflow started with a first-round RT-PCR run with HTBI primers and then moved on to a second-round multiplex PCR. A single record per CDR3 protein comes from TCRdb applying MiXCR to the multiplex PCR reads. Among about 740,000 distinct CDR3 sequences listed, roughly 41% were seen once. The data originate from a study of Graves' ophthalmopathy and Graves' hyperthyroidism. Study information: Peripheral blood sampling preceded any treatment and occurred at initial diagnosis.

Germline CDR1 reads SNHLY; CDR2 reads FYNNEI. This CDR3 is built from 13 residues. In donors with ophthalmopathy, activity was moderate-to-severe, with CAS ≥3, NOSPECS ≥4 and duration under 3 months. The sample consisted of peripheral blood. This TCR came from an adult man with Graves' ophthalmopathy. The rearrangement links TRBV2 to TRBJ2-5; 7 positions match TRBD1. CDR3 in amino acids: CASSYKGTATLYF. CDR3 DNA sequence: TGTGCCAGCAGTTACAAAGGGACAGCGACCCTGTACTTC.